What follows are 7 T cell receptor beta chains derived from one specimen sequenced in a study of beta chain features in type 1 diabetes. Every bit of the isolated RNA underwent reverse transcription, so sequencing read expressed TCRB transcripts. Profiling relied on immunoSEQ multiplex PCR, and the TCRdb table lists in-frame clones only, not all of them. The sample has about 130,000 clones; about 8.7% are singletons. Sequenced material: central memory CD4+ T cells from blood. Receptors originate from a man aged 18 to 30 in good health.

This chain's CDR3 is CASSLMASDTQYF. CDR3 DNA sequence: TGTGCCAGCAGCTTGATGGCATCAGATACGCAGTATTTT. V is TRBV11-2 and J is TRBJ2-3, with no clear D. CDR3 length equals 13 residues. Trimming left V 3 bases short and J 4 bases short, with 8 bases between. Per germline, CDR1 SGHAT and CDR2 FQNNGV.

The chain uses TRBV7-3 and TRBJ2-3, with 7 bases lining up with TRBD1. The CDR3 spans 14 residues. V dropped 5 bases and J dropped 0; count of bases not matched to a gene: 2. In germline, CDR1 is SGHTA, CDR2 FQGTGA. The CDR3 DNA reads TGTGCCAGCAGCCTACAGGGGAGCACAGATACGCAGTATTTT. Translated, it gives CASSLQGSTDTQYF.

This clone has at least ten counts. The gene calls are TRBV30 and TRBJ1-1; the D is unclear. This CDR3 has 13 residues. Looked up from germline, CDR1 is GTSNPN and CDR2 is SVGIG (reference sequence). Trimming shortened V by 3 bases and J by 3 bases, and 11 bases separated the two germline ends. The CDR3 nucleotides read TGTGCCTGGAGACGAACCCGGGACACTGAAGCTTTCTTT. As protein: CAWRRTRDTEAFF.

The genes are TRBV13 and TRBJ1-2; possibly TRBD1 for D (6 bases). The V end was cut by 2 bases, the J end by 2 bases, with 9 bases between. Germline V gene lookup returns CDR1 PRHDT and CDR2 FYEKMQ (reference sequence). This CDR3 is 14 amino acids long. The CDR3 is CASSLRGGNYGYTF. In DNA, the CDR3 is TGTGCCAGCAGCTTACGGGGGGGCAACTATGGCTACACCTTC.

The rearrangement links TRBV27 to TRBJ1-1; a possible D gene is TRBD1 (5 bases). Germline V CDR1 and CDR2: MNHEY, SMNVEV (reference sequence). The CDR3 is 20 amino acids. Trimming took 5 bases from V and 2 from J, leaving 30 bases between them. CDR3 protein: CASSGDRRGLYHSRNTEAFF. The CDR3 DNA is TGTGCCAGCAGTGGCGACAGAAGAGGCCTCTATCACTCTCGTAACACTGAAGCTTTCTTT.

CDR3 DNA: TGCGCCAGCAGCCAAGGCCTGAATGGGGAGGCTTCCTACGAGCAGTACTTC. This codes for CASSQGLNGEASYEQYF. The V and J genes are TRBV4-1 and TRBJ2-7; D is possibly TRBD2 (6 bases). The germline V and J ends were trimmed by 1 base and 1 base, with 17 bases remaining between them. This CDR3 is built from 17 residues. From germline, CDR1 is MGHRA and CDR2 YSYEKL.

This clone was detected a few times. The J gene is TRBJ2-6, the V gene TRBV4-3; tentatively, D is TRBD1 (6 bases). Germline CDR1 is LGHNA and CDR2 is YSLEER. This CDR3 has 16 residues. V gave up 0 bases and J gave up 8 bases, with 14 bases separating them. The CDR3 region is CASSQDRHRVTNVLTF. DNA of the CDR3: TGCGCCAGCAGCCAAGATCGCCACAGGGTTACCAACGTCCTGACTTTC.